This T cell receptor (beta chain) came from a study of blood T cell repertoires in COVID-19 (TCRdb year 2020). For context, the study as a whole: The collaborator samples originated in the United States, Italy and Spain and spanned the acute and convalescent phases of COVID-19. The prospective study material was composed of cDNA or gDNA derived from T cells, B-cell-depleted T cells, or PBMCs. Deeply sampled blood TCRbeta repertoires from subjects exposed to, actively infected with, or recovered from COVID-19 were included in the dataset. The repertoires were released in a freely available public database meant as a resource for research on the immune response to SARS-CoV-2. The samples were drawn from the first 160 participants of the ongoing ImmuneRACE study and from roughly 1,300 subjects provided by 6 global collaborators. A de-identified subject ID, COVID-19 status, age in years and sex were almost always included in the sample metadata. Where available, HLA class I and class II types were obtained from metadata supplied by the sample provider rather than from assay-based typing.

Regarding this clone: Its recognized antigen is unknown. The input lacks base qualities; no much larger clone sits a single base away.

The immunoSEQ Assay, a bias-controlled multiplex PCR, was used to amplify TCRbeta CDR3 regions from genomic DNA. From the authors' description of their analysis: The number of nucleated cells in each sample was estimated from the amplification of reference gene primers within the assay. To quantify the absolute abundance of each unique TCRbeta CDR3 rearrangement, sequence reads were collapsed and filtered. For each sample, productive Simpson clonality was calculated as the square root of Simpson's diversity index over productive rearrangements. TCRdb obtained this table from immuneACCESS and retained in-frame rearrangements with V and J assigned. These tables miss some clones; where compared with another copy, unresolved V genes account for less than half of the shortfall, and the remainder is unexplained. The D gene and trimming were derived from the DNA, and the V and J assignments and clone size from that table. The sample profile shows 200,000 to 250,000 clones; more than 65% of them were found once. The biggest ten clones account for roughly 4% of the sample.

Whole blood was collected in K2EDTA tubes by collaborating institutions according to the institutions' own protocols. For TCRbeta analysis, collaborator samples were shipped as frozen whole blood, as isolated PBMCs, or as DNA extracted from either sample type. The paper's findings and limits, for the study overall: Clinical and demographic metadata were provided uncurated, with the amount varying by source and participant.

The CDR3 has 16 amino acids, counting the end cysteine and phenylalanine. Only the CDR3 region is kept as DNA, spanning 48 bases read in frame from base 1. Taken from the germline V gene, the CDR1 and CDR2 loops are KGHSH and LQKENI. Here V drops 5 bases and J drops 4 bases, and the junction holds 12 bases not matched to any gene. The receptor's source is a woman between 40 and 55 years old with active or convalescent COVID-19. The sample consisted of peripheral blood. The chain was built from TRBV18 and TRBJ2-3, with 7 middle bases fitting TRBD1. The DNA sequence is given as TGTGCCAGCTCAAAAGGAGCCGGGACAGCCTCAGATACGCAGTATTTT. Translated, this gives CASSKGAGTASDTQYF.